This is a list of T cell receptor beta chains from one sample in a study of blood T cell repertoires in COVID-19. Assay: immunoSEQ multiplex PCR; the TCRdb copy retains only in-frame clones and omits some. This repertoire shows just over 200,000 clones, 80% found once; its top ten account for less than 7%. The sample comprised peripheral blood. These receptors were taken from a woman between 65 and 79 years old with acute or convalescent COVID-19. Both conserved end residues are part of each CDR3. Each record gives: V gene, clone size, J gene, D gene, CDR3 protein, CDR3 DNA. The D gene is left open where the match is weak. The size entry is marked missing in some rows and otherwise reads once, few, many or a size class.

V: TRBV7-7
size: .
J: TRBJ2-7
D: TRBD1
CDR3: CASSLFPGQGYEQYF
DNA: TGTGCCAGCAGCTTGTTTCCGGGACAGGGCTACGAGCAGTACTTC

V: TRBV4-1
size: .
J: TRBJ1-2
D: TRBD1
CDR3: CASSQQRTGAGGKGYTF
DNA: TGCGCCAGCAGCCAACAAAGGACAGGGGCGGGTGGTAAAGGCTACACCTTC

V: TRBV6-5
size: .
J: TRBJ2-2
D: TRBD1
CDR3: CASSSHRGVNTGELFF
DNA: TGTGCCAGCAGTTCGCACAGGGGAGTAAACACCGGGGAGCTGTTTTTT

V: TRBV3-1/TRBV3-2
size: many
J: TRBJ2-2
D: TRBD1
CDR3: CASSQWTGGVRDTGELFF
DNA: TGTGCCAGCAGCCAATGGACAGGGGGCGTCCGTGACACCGGGGAGCTGTTTTTT

V: TRBV2
size: .
J: TRBJ2-5
D: TRBD2
CDR3: CASSGASGGQETQYF
DNA: TGTGCCAGCAGTGGGGCTAGCGGCGGACAAGAGACCCAGTACTTC

V: TRBV11-3
size: .
J: TRBJ2-3
D: TRBD2
CDR3: CASSLGTSGVDTQYF
DNA: TGTGCCAGCAGCTTAGGGACTAGCGGGGTAGATACGCAGTATTTT

V: TRBV5-4
size: .
J: TRBJ2-5
D: TRBD2
CDR3: CASSWTSEETQYF
DNA: TGTGCCAGCAGCTGGACTAGCGAAGAGACCCAGTACTTC

V: TRBV6-5
size: .
J: TRBJ1-6
D: TRBD1
CDR3: CASSSGPPGQLRLHF
DNA: TGTGCCAGCAGTTCCGGGCCTCCGGGACAGCTTCGCCTCCACTTT

V: TRBV11-2
size: .
J: TRBJ2-7
D: TRBD1
CDR3: CASSIKMGQGNYEQYF
DNA: TGTGCCAGCAGCATAAAGATGGGACAGGGGAACTACGAGCAGTACTTC

V: TRBV19
size: .
J: TRBJ2-1
D: .
CDR3: CASSISNEVNEQFF
DNA: TGTGCCAGTAGTATTTCTAACGAAGTTAATGAGCAGTTCTTC

V: TRBV10-2
size: .
J: TRBJ1-1
D: .
CDR3: CASRRDFLYTEAFF
DNA: TGCGCCAGCAGAAGGGACTTTCTGTACACTGAAGCTTTCTTT

V: TRBV10-3
size: .
J: TRBJ2-7
D: .
CDR3: CAISESDNLYEQYF
DNA: TGTGCCATCAGTGAGTCGGACAACCTATACGAGCAGTACTTC

V: TRBV23-1
size: few
J: TRBJ1-1
D: .
CDR3: CASSTRDCGEAFF
DNA: TGCGCCAGCAGTACCAGGGATTGTGGTGAAGCTTTCTTT

V: TRBV24-1
size: .
J: TRBJ2-1
D: .
CDR3: CATSDRHGSGSDEQFF
DNA: TGTGCCACCAGTGACCGGCATGGGAGCGGGTCGGATGAGCAGTTCTTC

V: TRBV3-1/TRBV3-2
size: .
J: TRBJ1-5
D: .
CDR3: CASSQGRQGSDQPQHF
DNA: TGTGCCAGCAGCCAAGGCCGTCAGGGGTCGGATCAGCCCCAGCATTTT

V: TRBV24-1
size: .
J: TRBJ2-3
D: TRBD1
CDR3: CATSGTGAGDTQYF
DNA: TGTGCCACCAGTGGAACAGGGGCTGGAGATACGCAGTATTTT

V: TRBV7-3
size: once
J: TRBJ1-6
D: .
CDR3: CASSLTAGSDRVSPLHF
DNA: TGTGCCAGCAGCTTAACGGCGGGGTCGGATAGGGTATCACCCCTCCACTTT

V: TRBV5-4
size: .
J: TRBJ2-3
D: .
CDR3: CASSSPSLRREYF
DNA: TGTGCCAGCAGCTCCCCGAGCCTCCGTAGAGAGTATTTT

V: TRBV19
size: .
J: TRBJ2-3
D: .
CDR3: CASSMGRSTLTDTQYF
DNA: TGTGCCAGTAGTATGGGCCGCTCCACCCTCACAGATACGCAGTATTTT

V: TRBV6-5
size: .
J: TRBJ1-4
D: TRBD1
CDR3: CASRTGWGTEKLFF
DNA: TGTGCCAGCAGGACAGGGTGGGGAACTGAAAAACTGTTTTTT

V: TRBV11-3
size: .
J: TRBJ1-1
D: .
CDR3: CASSLGAPTEAFF
DNA: TGTGCCAGCAGCCTGGGGGCACCCACTGAAGCTTTCTTT

V: TRBV19
size: .
J: TRBJ2-1
D: TRBD2
CDR3: CASSDLSGSEQFF
DNA: TGTGCCAGTAGTGACCTTAGCGGGAGCGAGCAGTTCTTC

V: TRBV11-2
size: few
J: TRBJ1-5
D: .
CDR3: CASSLAPGYNQPQHF
DNA: TGTGCCAGCAGCTTAGCTCCGGGGTACAATCAGCCCCAGCATTTT

V: TRBV7-9
size: once
J: TRBJ2-7
D: TRBD2
CDR3: CASSQGLEYEQYF
DNA: TGTGCCAGCAGCCAGGGACTAGAGTACGAGCAGTACTTC

V: TRBV27
size: .
J: TRBJ2-5
D: .
CDR3: CASSLVWGLGETQYF
DNA: TGTGCCAGCAGTTTAGTTTGGGGGCTAGGAGAGACCCAGTACTTC

V: TRBV11-3
size: .
J: TRBJ2-2
D: TRBD2
CDR3: CASSTSGSGTGELFF
DNA: TGTGCCAGCAGCACTAGCGGGAGCGGGACCGGGGAGCTGTTTTTT

V: TRBV2
size: .
J: TRBJ2-3
D: TRBD2
CDR3: CASRTLAGVKDTQYF
DNA: TGTGCCAGCAGAACCCTAGCGGGAGTAAAAGATACGCAGTATTTT

V: TRBV7-8
size: .
J: TRBJ2-1
D: TRBD2
CDR3: CASSLVVGTSGRGNEQFF
DNA: TGTGCCAGCAGCTTAGTGGTTGGGACTAGCGGGAGAGGAAATGAGCAGTTCTTC

V: TRBV19
size: .
J: TRBJ1-1
D: TRBD1
CDR3: CASLGDRPNTEAFF
DNA: TGTGCCAGTCTGGGGGACAGGCCGAACACTGAAGCTTTCTTT

V: TRBV4-1
size: once
J: TRBJ2-7
D: .
CDR3: CASSQERGNPARQYF
DNA: TGCGCCAGCAGCCAAGAAAGGGGAAACCCCGCACGGCAGTACTTC

V: TRBV19
size: .
J: TRBJ2-1
D: TRBD2
CDR3: CASSITAGSYNEQFF
DNA: TGTGCCAGTAGTATCACAGCGGGGTCCTACAATGAGCAGTTCTTC

V: TRBV3-1/TRBV3-2
size: .
J: TRBJ2-3
D: TRBD1
CDR3: CASSQDWRQGARF
DNA: TGTGCCAGCAGCCAAGATTGGAGACAGGGGGCACGTTTT

V: TRBV27
size: .
J: TRBJ1-2
D: TRBD1
CDR3: CASSKRAQGNYGYTF
DNA: TGTGCCAGCAGTAAGAGGGCACAGGGGAACTATGGCTACACCTTC

V: TRBV28
size: .
J: TRBJ2-1
D: TRBD2
CDR3: CASTQSPSGGREQFF
DNA: TGTGCCAGCACCCAATCGCCTAGCGGAGGCCGGGAGCAGTTCTTC

V: TRBV9
size: .
J: TRBJ2-5
D: .
CDR3: CASSVGTFQETQYF
DNA: TGTGCCAGCAGCGTCGGGACTTTCCAAGAGACCCAGTACTTC

V: TRBV2
size: .
J: TRBJ1-1
D: .
CDR3: CASSVTDIMNTEAFF
DNA: TGTGCCAGCAGTGTAACCGACATAATGAACACTGAAGCTTTCTTT